The clone carrying this T cell receptor beta chain is medium-sized in the sample. What it binds is unknown. The assay was immunoSEQ multiplex PCR, and TCRdb's table has in-frame clones only and misses some. The sample has 70,000 to 90,000 clones, 80% to 90% seen once. From germline, CDR1 is SGHKS and CDR2 YYEKEE (reference sequence). Trimming cost V 0 bases and J 8 bases, with 17 bases left between them. The CDR3 has 15 residues. These data originate in a study of T cell responses to AZD1222 COVID-19 vaccine. Regarding the study as a whole: Repertoires were sampled only after the peak T cell response. Spike was spanned by vaccine-associated CD4 TCRs, which were dominant at 160-218 and 743-854. Females made up more of the donors, who were largely white British, and clonal diversity may have come out too low. At baseline, seropositivity was found in only 6 or 7 AZD1222 recipients.

The V gene is TRBV5-5, the J gene TRBJ1-2; no firm D call. This sequence originates from an adult who received the AZD1222 COVID-19 vaccine. The sample in question was peripheral blood, obtained 28 days after the second AZD1222 dose. CDR3 sequence reads: CASSLEGIPQWGYTF. The CDR3 DNA is TGTGCCAGCAGCTTGGAGGGTATCCCGCAATGGGGCTACACCTTC.